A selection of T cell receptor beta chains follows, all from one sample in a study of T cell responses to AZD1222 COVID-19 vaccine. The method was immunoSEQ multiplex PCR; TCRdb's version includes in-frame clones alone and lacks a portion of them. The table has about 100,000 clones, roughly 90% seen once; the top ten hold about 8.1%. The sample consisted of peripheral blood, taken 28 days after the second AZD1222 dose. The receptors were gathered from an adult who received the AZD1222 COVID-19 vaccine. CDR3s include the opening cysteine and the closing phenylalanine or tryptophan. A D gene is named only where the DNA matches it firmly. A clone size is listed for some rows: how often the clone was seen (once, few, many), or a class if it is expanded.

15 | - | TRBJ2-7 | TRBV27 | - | TGTGCCAGCAGCCCAATTTGGACGGACTCCTACGAGCAGTACTTC | CASSPIWTDSYEQYF
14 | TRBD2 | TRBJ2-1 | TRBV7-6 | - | TGTGCCAGCAGCTTATTACTAGCGGCCGCGGAGCAGTTCTTC | CASSLLLAAAEQFF
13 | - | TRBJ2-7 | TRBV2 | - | TGTGCCAGCAGAGACCCCGGGAGTAGGAGGCAGTACTTC | CASRDPGSRRQYF
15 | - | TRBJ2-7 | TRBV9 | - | TGTGCCAGCAGCGTAGGGCTAGCCGACCCCTACGAGCAGTACTTC | CASSVGLADPYEQYF
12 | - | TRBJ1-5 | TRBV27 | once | TGTGCCAGCAGCAGGGTCAATCAGCCCCAGCATTTT | CASSRVNQPQHF
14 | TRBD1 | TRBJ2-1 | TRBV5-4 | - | TGTGCCAGCACCACAGTTGCAGGGGGTGATGAGCAGTTCTTC | CASTTVAGGDEQFF
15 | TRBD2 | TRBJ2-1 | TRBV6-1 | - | TGTGCCAGCAGTGAAGACGGTAGCGGGAGTAATGAGCAGTTCTTC | CASSEDGSGSNEQFF
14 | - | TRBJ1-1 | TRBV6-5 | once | TGTGCCAGCAGTTACTCTTACCAACGGACTGAAGCTTTCTTT | CASSYSYQRTEAFF
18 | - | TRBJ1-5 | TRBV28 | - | TGTGCCAGCAGGCTCCGGGCCTACGGGGGTTATAGCAATCAGCCCCAGCATTTT | CASRLRAYGGYSNQPQHF
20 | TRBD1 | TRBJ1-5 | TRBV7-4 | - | TGTGCCAGCAGCTCCCCCACTCCGGCAGGGGGATTACGAAGCAATCAGCCCCAGCATTTT | CASSSPTPAGGLRSNQPQHF
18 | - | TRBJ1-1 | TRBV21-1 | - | TGTGCCAGCAGCAAAGAGGGGAGGTTTTCGCCCTTATCCACTGAAGCTTTCTTT | CASSKEGRFSPLSTEAFF
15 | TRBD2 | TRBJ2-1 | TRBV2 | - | TGTGCCAGCAGGGGGGGACTAGCGTCCTACAATGAGCAGTTCTTC | CASRGGLASYNEQFF
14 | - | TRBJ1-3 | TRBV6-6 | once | TGTGCCAGCGAAAAAGGGGTCTCCGGAAACACCATATATTTT | CASEKGVSGNTIYF
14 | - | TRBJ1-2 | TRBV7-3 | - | TGTGCCAGCAGCCCCAGCTCCTCGTTAGGTGGCTACACCTTC | CASSPSSSLGGYTF
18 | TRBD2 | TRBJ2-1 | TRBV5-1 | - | TGCGCCAGCAGCTTGGGGGTGCTAGCGGGAGGATTCTACAATGAGCAGTTCTTC | CASSLGVLAGGFYNEQFF
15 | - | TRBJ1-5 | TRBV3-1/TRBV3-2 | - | TGTGCCAGCAGCCAAGGGGACGGCAGCAATCAGCCCCAGCATTTT | CASSQGDGSNQPQHF
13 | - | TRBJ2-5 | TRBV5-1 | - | TGCGCCAGCAGCTCTCCCACCCTCTCGACCCAGTACTTC | CASSSPTLSTQYF
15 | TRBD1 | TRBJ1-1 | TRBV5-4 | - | TGTGCCAGCAGCCCCAGACAGGGAGGGGCCACTGAAGCTTTCTTT | CASSPRQGGATEAFF
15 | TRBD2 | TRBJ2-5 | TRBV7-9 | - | TGTGCCAGCAGCTCGTCCGGGACTATACAAGAGACCCAGTACTTC | CASSSSGTIQETQYF
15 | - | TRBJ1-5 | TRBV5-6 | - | TGTGCCAGCAGCTTGTGGGGGGCTGGGGGTCAGCCCCAGCATTTT | CASSLWGAGGQPQHF
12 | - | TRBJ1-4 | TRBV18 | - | TGTGCCAGCTCACTCACGACAGAGGAACTGTTTTTT | CASSLTTEELFF
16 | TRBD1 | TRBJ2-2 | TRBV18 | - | TGTGCCAGCTCACTACCGGGACAGGGCTTTGGCGGGGAGCTGTTTTTT | CASSLPGQGFGGELFF
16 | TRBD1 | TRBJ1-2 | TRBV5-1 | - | TGCGCCAGCAGCTTGATGGTGACAGGGGAAAACTATGGCTACACCTTC | CASSLMVTGENYGYTF
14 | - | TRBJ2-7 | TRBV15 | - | TGTGCCACCAGCAGAGATAAAGGTGGGGGCGAGCAGTACTTC | CATSRDKGGGEQYF
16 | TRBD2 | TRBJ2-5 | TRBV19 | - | TGTGCCAGTAGCCCTCCATCCGGGACTAGCGTGAAGACCCAGTACTTC | CASSPPSGTSVKTQYF
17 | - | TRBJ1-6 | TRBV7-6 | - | TGTGCCAGCAGCTTACTCGTGATTCCCCCCTATAATTCACCCCTCCACTTT | CASSLLVIPPYNSPLHF
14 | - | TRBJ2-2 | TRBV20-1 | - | TGCAGTGCTAGTGTTCCCCCAGGGATCGGGGAGCTGTTTTTT | CSASVPPGIGELFF
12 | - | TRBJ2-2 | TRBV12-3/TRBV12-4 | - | TGTGCCAGCCGCCGTGGTGGCGGGGAGCTGTTTTTT | CASRRGGGELFF
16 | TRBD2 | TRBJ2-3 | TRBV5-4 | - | TGTGCCAGCAGCTTGGGGTCTAGCGGGAGGACAGATACGCAGTATTTT | CASSLGSSGRTDTQYF
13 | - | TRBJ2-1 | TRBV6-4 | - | TGTGCCAGCAGTGCGGCCCCGGGCAATGAGCAGTTCTTC | CASSAAPGNEQFF
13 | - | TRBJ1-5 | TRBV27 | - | TGTGCCAGCAGTTGGGGGGCTAATCAGCCCCAGCATTTT | CASSWGANQPQHF
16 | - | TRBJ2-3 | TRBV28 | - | TGTGCCAGCAGTTCCTTCTTGGGGATTAGCACAGATACGCAGTATTTT | CASSSFLGISTDTQYF
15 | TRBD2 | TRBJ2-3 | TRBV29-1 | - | TGCAGCGTTGGCCGCATGCGGGGGGGCACAGATACGCAGTATTTT | CSVGRMRGGTDTQYF
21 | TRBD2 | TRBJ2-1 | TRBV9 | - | TGTGCCAGCAGCGTAGGAAAGATCGGGACTAGCGGGCTATCCTCCTACAATGAGCAGTTCTTC | CASSVGKIGTSGLSSYNEQFF
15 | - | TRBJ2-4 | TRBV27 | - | TGTGCCACCAGGGGTTGGGGGGTTGGCAAAAACATTCAGTACTTC | CATRGWGVGKNIQYF
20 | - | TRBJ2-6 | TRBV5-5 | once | TGTGCCAGCAGCACCCCCCACGGTGGCAGGGATGCCTCTGGGGCCAACGTCCTGACTTTC | CASSTPHGGRDASGANVLTF
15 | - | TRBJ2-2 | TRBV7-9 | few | TGTGCCAGCAGCTTAGGTCTTCCGCGGTACGGGGAGCTGTTTTTT | CASSLGLPRYGELFF
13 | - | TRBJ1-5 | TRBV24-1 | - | TGTGCCACCAGTGAGGCAGGGTGGCAGCCCCAGCATTTT | CATSEAGWQPQHF
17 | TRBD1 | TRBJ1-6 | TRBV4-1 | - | TGCGCCAGCAGCCAGGAAGGGGGAGGGGGCCTTGGTTCACCCCTCCACTTT | CASSQEGGGGLGSPLHF
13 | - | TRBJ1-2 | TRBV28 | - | TGTGCCAGCAGTTTAGACAGGAACTATGGCTACACCTTC | CASSLDRNYGYTF
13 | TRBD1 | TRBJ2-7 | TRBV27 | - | TGTGCCAGCGGCAGGGGGACCCCCTACGAGCAGTACTTC | CASGRGTPYEQYF
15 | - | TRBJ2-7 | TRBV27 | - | TGTGCCAGCAGAGCCCCGGACTGGCCTTCCTACGAGCAGTACTTC | CASRAPDWPSYEQYF
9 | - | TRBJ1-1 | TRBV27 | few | TGTGCCAGCCTGGCTGAAGCTTTCTTT | CASLAEAFF
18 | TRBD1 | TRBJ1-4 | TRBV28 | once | TGTGCCAGCAGTTTGTCGGGACAGGGGGACGAGTCTAATGAAAAACTGTTTTTT | CASSLSGQGDESNEKLFF
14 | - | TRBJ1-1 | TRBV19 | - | TGTGCCAGTAAAGCCAGGGGTATGAACACTGAAGCTTTCTTT | CASKARGMNTEAFF
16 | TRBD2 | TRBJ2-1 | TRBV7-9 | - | TGTGCCAGCAGCTCTCCTACTAGCGGGAGGATCAATGAGCAGTTCTTC | CASSSPTSGRINEQFF
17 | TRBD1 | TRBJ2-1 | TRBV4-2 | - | TGTGCCAGCAGCCAAGAGCCGGGACAGGGGGCCTACAATGAGCAGTTCTTC | CASSQEPGQGAYNEQFF
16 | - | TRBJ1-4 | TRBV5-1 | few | TGCGCCAGCAGCTTGGCCGTCGGTGCAACTAATGAAAAACTGTTTTTT | CASSLAVGATNEKLFF
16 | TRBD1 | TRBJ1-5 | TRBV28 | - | TGTGCCAGCACATCTTCCAGGGAGGGGGCAAGGCAGCCCCAGCATTTT | CASTSSREGARQPQHF
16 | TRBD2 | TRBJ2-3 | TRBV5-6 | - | TGTGCCAGCAGCTTGGGACTAGCGGCTAACACAGATACGCAGTATTTT | CASSLGLAANTDTQYF
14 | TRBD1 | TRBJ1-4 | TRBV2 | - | TGTGCCAGCAGCGAGGGACAGGCGAATGAAAAACTGTTTTTT | CASSEGQANEKLFF
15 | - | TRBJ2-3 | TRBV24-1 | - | TGTGCCACCAGTGACCAGAACGACGGCACAGATACGCAGTATTTT | CATSDQNDGTDTQYF
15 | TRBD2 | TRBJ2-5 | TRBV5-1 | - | TGCGCCAGCAGCCCACTAGCGGGAATCCAAGAGACCCAGTACTTC | CASSPLAGIQETQYF
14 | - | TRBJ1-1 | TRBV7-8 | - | TGTGCCAGCAGCCCGAAGCGGATGAACACTGAAGCTTTCTTT | CASSPKRMNTEAFF
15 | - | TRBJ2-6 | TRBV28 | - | TGTGCCAGCAGCCCTGGGGGGTCTGGGGCCAACGTCCTGACTTTC | CASSPGGSGANVLTF